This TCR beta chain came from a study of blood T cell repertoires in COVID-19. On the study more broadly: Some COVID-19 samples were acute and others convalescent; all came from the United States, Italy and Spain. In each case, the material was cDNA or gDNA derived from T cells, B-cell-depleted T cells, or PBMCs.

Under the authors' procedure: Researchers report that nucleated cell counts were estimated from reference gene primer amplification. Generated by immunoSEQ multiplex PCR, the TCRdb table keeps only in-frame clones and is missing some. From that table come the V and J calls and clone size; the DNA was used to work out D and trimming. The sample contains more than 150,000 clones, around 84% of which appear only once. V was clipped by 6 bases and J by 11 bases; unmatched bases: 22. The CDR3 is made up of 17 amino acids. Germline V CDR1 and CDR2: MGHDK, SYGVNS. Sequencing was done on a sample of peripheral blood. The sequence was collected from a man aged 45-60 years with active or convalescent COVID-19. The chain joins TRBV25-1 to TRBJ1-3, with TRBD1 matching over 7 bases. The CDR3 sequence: CASSAGTAVVETKSIYF. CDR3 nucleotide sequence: TGTGCCAGCAGCGCCGGGACAGCCGTTGTTGAAACAAAGTCCATATATTTT.